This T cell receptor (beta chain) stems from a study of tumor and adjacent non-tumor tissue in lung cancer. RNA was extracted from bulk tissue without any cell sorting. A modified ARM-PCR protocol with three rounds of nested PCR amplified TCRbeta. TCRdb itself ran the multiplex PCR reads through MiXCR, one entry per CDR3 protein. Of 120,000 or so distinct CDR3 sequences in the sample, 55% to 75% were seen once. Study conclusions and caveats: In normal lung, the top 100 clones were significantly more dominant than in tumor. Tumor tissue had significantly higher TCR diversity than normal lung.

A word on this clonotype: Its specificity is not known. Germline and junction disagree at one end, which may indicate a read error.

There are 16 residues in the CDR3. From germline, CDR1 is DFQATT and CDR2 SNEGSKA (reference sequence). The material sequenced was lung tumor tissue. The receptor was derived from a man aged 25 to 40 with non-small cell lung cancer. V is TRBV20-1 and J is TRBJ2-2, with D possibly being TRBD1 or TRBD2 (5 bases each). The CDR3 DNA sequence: TGCAGTGCTAGAGATCAGAGGCAGGGTCTGACCGGGGAGCTGTTTTTC. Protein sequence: CSARDQRQGLTGELFF.